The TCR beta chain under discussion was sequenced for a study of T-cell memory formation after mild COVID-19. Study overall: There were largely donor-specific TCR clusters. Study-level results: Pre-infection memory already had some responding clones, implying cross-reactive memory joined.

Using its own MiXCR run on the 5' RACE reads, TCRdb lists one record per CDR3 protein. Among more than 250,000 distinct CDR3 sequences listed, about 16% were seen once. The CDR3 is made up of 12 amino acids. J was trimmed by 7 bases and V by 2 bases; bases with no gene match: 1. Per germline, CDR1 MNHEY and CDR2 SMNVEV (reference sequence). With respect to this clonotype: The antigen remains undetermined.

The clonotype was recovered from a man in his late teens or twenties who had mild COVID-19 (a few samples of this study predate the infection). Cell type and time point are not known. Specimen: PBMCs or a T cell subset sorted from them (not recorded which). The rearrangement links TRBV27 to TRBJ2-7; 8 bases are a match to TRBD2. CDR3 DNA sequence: TGTGCCAGCAGTTTACGGGGGGGAGAGCAGTACGTC. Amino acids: CASSLRGGEQYV.